A selection of T cell receptor beta chains follows, all from one sample in a study of OX40 agonist ivuxolimab in advanced cancers. Libraries were prepared by immunoSEQ multiplex PCR; TCRdb keeps only in-frame clonotypes and omits some of them. The sample has about 76,000 clones; over 75% are singletons. The source material was CD4+ or CD8+ T cells sorted from blood, sampled in a trial of the OX40 agonist ivuxolimab. The source is an adult with an advanced solid tumor such as melanoma, head and neck, liver or kidney cancer. Both conserved end residues are part of each CDR3. The order of the fields is V gene, clone size, D gene, J gene, CDR3 DNA, CDR3 protein. D genes are given only for firm matches. Part of the rows lack a size; the others show once, few, many or a class for expanded clones.

>TRBV28|many|NA|TRBJ2-6
TGTGCCAGCAAAGGGGAACAGTTCTTCTCTGGGGCCAACGTCCTGACTTTC
CASKGEQFFSGANVLTF
>TRBV7-9|few|NA|TRBJ2-1
TGTGCCAGCAGCCTAACCTACCCGGGGGATGAGCAGTTCTTC
CASSLTYPGDEQFF
>TRBV5-4|NA|TRBD1|TRBJ2-5
TGTGCCAGCAGCTTGAGGGACAGGGGGCGCGAAGAGACCCAGTACTTC
CASSLRDRGREETQYF
>TRBV5-6|NA|TRBD1|TRBJ2-1
TGTGCCAGCAGCTTGGCGAGGGGGCTGCAGTTCTTC
CASSLARGLQFF
>TRBV27|NA|NA|TRBJ2-7
TGTGCCAGCAGTTTAGCAGGGGAGCAGTACTTC
CASSLAGEQYF
>TRBV5-6|NA|TRBD1|TRBJ2-7
TGTGCCAGCAGCTTGGAGGCAGGGGGCTACTACGAGCAGTACTTC
CASSLEAGGYYEQYF
>TRBV18|NA|TRBD2|TRBJ2-1
TGTGCCAGCTCACCATGGGCTAGCGGGGGTTACAATGAGCAGTTCTTC
CASSPWASGGYNEQFF
>TRBV6-5|NA|NA|TRBJ2-2
TGTGCCAGCAGTTACTCGAGCAGGGGCGGCTGGGAGCTGTTTTTT
CASSYSSRGGWELFF
>TRBV5-6|few|TRBD2|TRBJ2-6
TGTGCCAGCAGCCTCGGGGGGTCTGGGGCCAACGTCCTGACTTTC
CASSLGGSGANVLTF
>TRBV18|NA|NA|TRBJ2-4
TGTGCCAGCTCACCACCGTCCGGAGAAAAAAACATTCAGTACTTC
CASSPPSGEKNIQYF
>TRBV28|once|TRBD1|TRBJ2-5
TGTGCCAGCAGTAACCACGACAGGGGCGGTGAGACCCAGTACTTC
CASSNHDRGGETQYF
>TRBV28|NA|TRBD2|TRBJ2-3
TGTGCCAGCAGTTCCGGGACTAGCGGGAGGCCCCTCACAGATACGCAGTATTTT
CASSSGTSGRPLTDTQYF
>TRBV19|few|NA|TRBJ2-1
TGTGCCAGTAGTATAAAGCGGAGGACTACAGGGAATGAGCAGTTCTTC
CASSIKRRTTGNEQFF
>TRBV7-2|NA|NA|TRBJ1-6
TGTGCCAGCAGCTTAGCGCCCGGTTCACCCCTCCACTTT
CASSLAPGSPLHF
>TRBV2|NA|TRBD1|TRBJ2-2
TGTGCCAGCAGGGGAACTTACAGGGGGCGTACCGGGGAGCTGTTTTTT
CASRGTYRGRTGELFF
>TRBV11-2|NA|NA|TRBJ1-5
TGTGCCAGCAGCTTAGAGGAGGATCAGCCCCAGCATTTT
CASSLEEDQPQHF
>TRBV18|few|TRBD1|TRBJ2-4
TGTGCCAGCTCACCCAGTTATGTCGCCCCGGACAGGGATGGGGTTGACATTCAGTACTTC
CASSPSYVAPDRDGVDIQYF
>TRBV11-3|NA|TRBD1|TRBJ1-1
TGTGCCAGCACCCTTTACAGGGGCACTGAAGCTTTCTTT
CASTLYRGTEAFF
>TRBV4-3|NA|TRBD2|TRBJ2-1
TGCGCCAGCAGCCAGACCGGGACTAGCGGTTACAATGAGCAGTTCTTC
CASSQTGTSGYNEQFF
>TRBV19|once|NA|TRBJ1-5
TGTGCCAGTAGTTTGATCCGGGGTGGCAATCAGCCCCAGCATTTT
CASSLIRGGNQPQHF
>TRBV6-1|NA|NA|TRBJ2-5
TGTGCCAGCAGTGAGGGTGGAGAAGAGACCCAGTACTTC
CASSEGGEETQYF
>TRBV4-3|NA|NA|TRBJ1-6
TGCGCCAGCAGCCAAGATTTCCAGGGAGGTTCACCCCTCCACTTT
CASSQDFQGGSPLHF
>TRBV7-9|NA|NA|TRBJ1-2
TGTGCCAGCAGCTTGACGGGGTTTGATGGCTACACCTTC
CASSLTGFDGYTF
>TRBV2|NA|NA|TRBJ1-1
TGTGCCAGCAGTGAAGCTGGGTTGGGGGGGCAAGCTTTCTTT
CASSEAGLGGQAFF
>TRBV4-3|NA|NA|TRBJ2-2
TGCGCCAGCAGCGTTAGGTGGGACACCGGGGAGCTGTTTTTT
CASSVRWDTGELFF
>TRBV7-9|few|TRBD1|TRBJ1-3
TGTGCCAGCAGCTCCCGGACAGGGGGAAACACCATATATTTT
CASSSRTGGNTIYF
>TRBV28|few|NA|TRBJ1-6
TGTGCCAGCAGTTTAAGGAATTCACCCCTCCACTTT
CASSLRNSPLHF
>TRBV25-1|NA|NA|TRBJ1-1
TGTGCCAGCAGTGAAGGACTCTGGAACACTGAAGCTTTCTTT
CASSEGLWNTEAFF